This record covers a single TCR beta chain. No antigen is known for it. A read error may be the cause here, since a much bigger clone is one base away. The sample originates from a study of metastatic and nonmetastatic thyroid tumors. Study as a whole: The study looked at repertoires side by side in blood and in tumor or nodule tissue from malignant and benign thyroid patients. Study-level results: Versus benign nodules, malignant thyroid tumors reportedly had significantly higher TCR beta diversity, in blood and tumor.

Patients were all untreated before their thyroid surgery. Original handling: CDR3 was compared across clinicopathological groups, and the resulting differences were used to build a distant-metastasis classifier for papillary thyroid cancer. TCRdb recomputed clones from the PCR reads via MiXCR. None of the V and J calls come from the authors' own analysis; TCRdb made them. The table records approximately 20,000 clones, about 15% of them present only once. This CDR3 region has 14 residues. From germline, CDR1 is SGHTA and CDR2 FQGTGA. The V gene end was trimmed by 2 bases and the J gene end by 9 bases; junction bases not matched to a gene: 7.

The chain uses TRBV7-3 and TRBJ2-1; 7 nucleotides match TRBD2. The sequencing input was tumor tissue. The sequence came from a female donor with papillary thyroid cancer or a benign thyroid nodule (not recorded which). Some clones in this sample may be carry-over from other donors' samples. DNA of the CDR3: TGTGCCAGCAGCTTAGCGGTAGCGGGCTCTGAGCAGTTCTTC. Its protein product is CASSLAVAGSEQFF. Supplemented by reference TRBV7-3 and TRBJ2-1, the full variable domain reads GAGVSQTPSNKVTEKGKYVELRCDPISGHTALYWYRQSLGQGPEFLIYFQGTGAADDSGLPNDRFFAVRPEGSVSTLKIQRTERGDSAVYLCASSLAVAGSEQFFGPGTRLTVL.